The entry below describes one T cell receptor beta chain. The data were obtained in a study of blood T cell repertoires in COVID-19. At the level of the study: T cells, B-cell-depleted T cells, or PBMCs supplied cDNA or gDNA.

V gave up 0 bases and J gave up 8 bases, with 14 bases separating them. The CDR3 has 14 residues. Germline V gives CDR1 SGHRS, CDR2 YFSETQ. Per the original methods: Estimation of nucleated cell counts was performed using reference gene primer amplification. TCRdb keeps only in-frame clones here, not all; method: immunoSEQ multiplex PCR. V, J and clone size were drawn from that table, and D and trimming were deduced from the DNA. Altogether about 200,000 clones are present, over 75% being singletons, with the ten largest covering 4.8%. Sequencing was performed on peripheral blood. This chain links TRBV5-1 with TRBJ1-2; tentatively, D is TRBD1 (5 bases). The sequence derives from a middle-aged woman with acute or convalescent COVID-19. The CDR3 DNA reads TGCGCCAGCAGCTTGGAAGCCCGGGGGGAAGGCTACACCTTC. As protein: CASSLEARGEGYTF.